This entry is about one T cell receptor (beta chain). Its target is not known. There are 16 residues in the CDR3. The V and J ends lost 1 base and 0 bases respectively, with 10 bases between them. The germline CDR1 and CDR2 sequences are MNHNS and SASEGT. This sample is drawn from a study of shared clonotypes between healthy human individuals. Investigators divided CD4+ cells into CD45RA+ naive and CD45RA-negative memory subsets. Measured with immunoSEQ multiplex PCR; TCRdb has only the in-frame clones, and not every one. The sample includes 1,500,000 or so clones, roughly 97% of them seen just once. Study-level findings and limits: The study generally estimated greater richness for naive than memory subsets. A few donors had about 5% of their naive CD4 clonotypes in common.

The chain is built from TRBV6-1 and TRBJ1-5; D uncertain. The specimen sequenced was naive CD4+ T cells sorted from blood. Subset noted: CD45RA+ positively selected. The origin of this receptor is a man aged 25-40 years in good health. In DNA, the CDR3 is TGTGCCAGCAGTGAAGGGCAGATCTATAGCAATCAGCCCCAGCATTTT. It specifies CASSEGQIYSNQPQHF.